Included here is one TCR beta chain sequence, with context. Template-switching 5'RACE yielded the TCR cDNA; a universal primer site and UMIs were added in the process. TCRdb independently ran MiXCR on the 5' RACE reads; one entry per CDR3 protein. The sample yields approximately 150,000 distinct CDR3 sequences, around 8.5% seen once. These data originate in a study of T cells after yellow fever vaccination. Germline V gene lookup returns CDR1 SGHDT and CDR2 YYEEEE. V shed 4 bases and J 4 bases; nucleotides not matched to a gene: 8. There are 15 residues in the CDR3. The clonotype originates from a man younger than 30 who received the YFV17D yellow fever vaccine. The specimen was CD8+ T cells sorted from PBMCs, collected 45 days after the yellow fever booster vaccination. The chain couples TRBV5-6 to TRBJ2-5, with 9 nucleotides matching TRBD1. CDR3 sequence reads: CASSARDRVPETQYF. The CDR3 DNA sequence: TGTGCCAGCAGCGCCCGGGACAGGGTCCCAGAGACCCAGTACTTC.